This T cell receptor beta chain is from a study of blood T cell repertoires in COVID-19. The J segment lost 11 bases and the V segment lost 3 bases, leaving 7 bases of the junction unmatched. CDR3 length: 13 residues. Germline V lookup: CDR1 LNHDA, CDR2 SQIVND (reference sequence). In the authors' methods: Reference gene primer amplification in the assay estimated nucleated cell counts. Assay: immunoSEQ multiplex PCR; the TCRdb copy retains only in-frame clones and omits some. V and J calls and clone size are given by that table; D and trimming were obtained from the DNA. The repertoire has some 120,000 clones, about 92% of them found once; the top ten carry 4% to 5%.

The sequencing input was peripheral blood. The sequence derives from a man aged 60 to 69 with COVID-19, enrolled during active disease. The genes are TRBV19 and TRBJ1-1; the match to TRBD1 covers 9 bases. The CDR3 region is CASSIGDRGFAFF. CDR3 DNA sequence: TGTGCCAGTAGTATCGGCGACAGGGGGTTTGCTTTCTTT.